This TCR beta chain originates from a study of long-term antiretroviral therapy in people with HIV. This CDR3 spans 14 amino acids. Per the germline V gene, CDR1 is MDHEN and CDR2 is SYDVKM. Trimming pared 6 bases from V and 1 base from J, leaving 11 bases between. The libraries were made with immunoSEQ v3.0 at survey level. The assay was immunoSEQ multiplex PCR, and TCRdb's table has in-frame clones only and misses some. The repertoire holds roughly 10,000 clones, with roughly four fifths as singletons. This specimen consisted of unsorted PBMCs, obtained 1.8 years after starting antiretroviral therapy. The sequence derives from a man aged 35-49 years with HIV. This chain uses TRBV28 with TRBJ2-3; the D gene is possibly TRBD2 (6 bases). CDR3 DNA sequence: TGTGCCAGCAGGTCCGGAGGGGGCACAGATACGCAGTATTTT. Its protein product is CASRSGGGTDTQYF. The variable domain in full, completed from reference TRBV28 and TRBJ2-3, reads DVKVTQSSRYLVKRTGEKVFLECVQDMDHENMFWYRQDPGLGLRLIYFSYDVKMKEKGDIPEGYSVSREKKERFSLILESASTNQTSMYLCASRSGGGTDTQYFGPGTRLTVL.